This T cell receptor beta chain emerged from a study of T cells after somatic rescue of genetic block. This clone was counted a single time. The table came from immunoSEQ multiplex PCR; TCRdb's copy has only in-frame clones and leaves some out. Of tens of thousands of clones in the sample, around 92% are singletons; the top ten hold around 3%. The CDR3 length is 16 residues. J gave up 0 bases and V 4 bases, and 6 bases lay outside the gene matches. Per germline, CDR1 SGHDT and CDR2 YYEEEE. This sequence joins TRBV5-6 and TRBJ1-3, with TRBD1 matching over 8 bases. Input material: peripheral blood mononuclear cells (PBMCs). The receptor's source is a middle-aged man. The CDR3 region has the DNA TGTGCCAGCAGCGCAACAGGGGGACTCTCTGGAAACACCATATATTTT. Amino acids: CASSATGGLSGNTIYF.